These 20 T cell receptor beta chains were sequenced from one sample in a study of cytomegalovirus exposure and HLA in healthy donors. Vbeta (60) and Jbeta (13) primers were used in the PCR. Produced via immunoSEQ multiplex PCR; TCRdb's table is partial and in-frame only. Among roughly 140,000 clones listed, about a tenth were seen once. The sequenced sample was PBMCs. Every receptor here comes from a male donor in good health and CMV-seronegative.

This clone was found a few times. DNA of the CDR3: TGTGCCAGCAGCCCACGGACAGGCAGTATGGAGACCCAGTACTTC. This gives the protein CASSPRTGSMETQYF. This sequence joins TRBV7-2 and TRBJ2-5; 7 bases map to TRBD1. V dropped 5 bases and J dropped 5; count of bases not matched to a gene: 11. The CDR3 has 15 residues. CDR1 is SGHTA and CDR2 is FQGNSA in the germline V gene.

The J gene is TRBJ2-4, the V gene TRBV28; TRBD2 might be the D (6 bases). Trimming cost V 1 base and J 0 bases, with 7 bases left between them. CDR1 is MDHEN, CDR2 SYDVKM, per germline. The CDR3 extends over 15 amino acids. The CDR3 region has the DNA TGTGCCAGCAGTTTATTAGCGGTAGCCAAAAACATTCAGTACTTC. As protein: CASSLLAVAKNIQYF.

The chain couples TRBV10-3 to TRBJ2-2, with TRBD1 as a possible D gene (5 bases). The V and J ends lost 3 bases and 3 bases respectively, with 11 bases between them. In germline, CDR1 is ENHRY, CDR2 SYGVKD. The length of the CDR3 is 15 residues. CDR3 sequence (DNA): TGTGCCATCAGTGACCAGGACATGTACACCGGGGAGCTGTTTTTT. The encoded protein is CAISDQDMYTGELFF.

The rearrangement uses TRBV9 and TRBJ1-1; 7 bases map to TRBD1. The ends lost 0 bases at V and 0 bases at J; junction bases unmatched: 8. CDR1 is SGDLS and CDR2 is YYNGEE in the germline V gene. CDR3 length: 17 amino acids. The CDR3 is CASSVGGDSPMNTEAFF. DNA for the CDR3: TGTGCCAGCAGCGTAGGGGGGGACAGCCCTATGAACACTGAAGCTTTCTTT.

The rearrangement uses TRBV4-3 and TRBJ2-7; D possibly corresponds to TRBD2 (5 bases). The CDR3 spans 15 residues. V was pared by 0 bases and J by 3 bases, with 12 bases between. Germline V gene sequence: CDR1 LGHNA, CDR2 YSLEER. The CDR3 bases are TGCGCCAGCAGCCAAGATCGGGGTTCTGTCTACGAGCAGTACTTC. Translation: CASSQDRGSVYEQYF.

CDR3 bases: TGTGCCAGTAGTTTTACGACCGGGACAGCCCGGGAGCTGTTTTTT. Translated, it gives CASSFTTGTARELFF. This chain uses TRBV19 with TRBJ2-2; 7 nucleotides line up with TRBD1. The CDR3 has 15 amino acids. The junction had 12 bases not matched to a gene; V was cut back by 5 bases and J by 9 bases. Per germline, CDR1 LNHDA and CDR2 SQIVND (reference sequence). Together with reference TRBV19 and TRBJ2-2, the CDR3 gives the full variable domain: DGGITQSPKYLFRKEGQNVTLSCEQNLNHDAMYWYRQDPGQGLRLIYYSQIVNDFQKGDIAEGYSVSREKKESFPLTVTSAQKNPTAFYLCASSFTTGTARELFFGEGSRLTVL.

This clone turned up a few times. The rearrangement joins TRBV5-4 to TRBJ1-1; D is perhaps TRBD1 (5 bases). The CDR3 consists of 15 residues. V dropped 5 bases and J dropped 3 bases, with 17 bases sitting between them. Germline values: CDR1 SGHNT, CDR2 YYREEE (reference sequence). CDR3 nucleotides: TGTGCCAGCAGTTTCGACCAGGGAACGGACACTGAAGCTTTCTTT. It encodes CASSFDQGTDTEAFF.

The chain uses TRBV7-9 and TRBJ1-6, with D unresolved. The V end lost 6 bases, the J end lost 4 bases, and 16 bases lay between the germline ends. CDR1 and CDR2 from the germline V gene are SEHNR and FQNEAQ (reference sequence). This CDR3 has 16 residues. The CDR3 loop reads CASRYTSPRYNSPLHF. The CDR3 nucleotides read TGTGCCAGCAGGTACACCTCACCCAGGTATAATTCACCCCTCCACTTT.

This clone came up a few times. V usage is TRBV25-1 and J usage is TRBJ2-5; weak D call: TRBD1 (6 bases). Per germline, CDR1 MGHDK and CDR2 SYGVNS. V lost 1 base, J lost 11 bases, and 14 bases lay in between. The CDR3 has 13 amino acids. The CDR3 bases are TGTGCCAGCAGTGAATCCGGGCCAGGGGCGCAGTACTTC. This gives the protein CASSESGPGAQYF.

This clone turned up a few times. In nucleotides, the CDR3 is TGTGCCAGCAGCCCCCGGGTGGTCTCCTACGAGCAGTACTTC. Translated: CASSPRVVSYEQYF. The chain uses TRBV9 and TRBJ2-7; D unresolved. The ends were cut back, 4 bases at V and 0 bases at J, with 11 bases in the middle. The CDR3 length is 14 residues. Per germline, CDR1 SGDLS and CDR2 YYNGEE. Full variable domain (rest looked up from reference TRBV9 and TRBJ2-7): DSGVTQTPKHLITATGQRVTLRCSPRSGDLSVYWYQQSLDQGLQFLIQYYNGEERAKGNILERFSAQQFPDLHSELNLSSLELGDSALYFCASSPRVVSYEQYFGPGTRLTVT.

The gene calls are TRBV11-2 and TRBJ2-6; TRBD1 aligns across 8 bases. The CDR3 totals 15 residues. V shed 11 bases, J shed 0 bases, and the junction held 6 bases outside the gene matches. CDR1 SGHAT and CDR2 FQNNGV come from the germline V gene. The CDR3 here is CAGGTGASGANVLTF. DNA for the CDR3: TGTGCCGGGGGGACAGGAGCCTCTGGGGCCAACGTCCTGACTTTC.

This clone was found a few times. The CDR3 nucleotides read TGCAGCGTTGAAGGTCTACTGGACAGAACCACTGAAGCTTTCTTT. Its protein is CSVEGLLDRTTEAFF. J is TRBJ1-1 and V is TRBV29-1, with TRBD1 as a possible D gene (6 bases). This CDR3 is built from 15 residues. CDR1 SQVTM and CDR2 ANQGSEA come from the germline V gene. The ends were cut back, 1 base at V and 4 bases at J, with 16 bases in the middle. The full variable domain, with the rest looked up from reference TRBV29-1 and TRBJ1-1, is SAVISQKPSRDICQRGTSLTIQCQVDSQVTMMFWYRQQPGQSLTLIATANQGSEATYESGFVIDKFPISRPNLTFSTLTVSNMSPEDSSIYLCSVEGLLDRTTEAFFGQGTRLTVV.

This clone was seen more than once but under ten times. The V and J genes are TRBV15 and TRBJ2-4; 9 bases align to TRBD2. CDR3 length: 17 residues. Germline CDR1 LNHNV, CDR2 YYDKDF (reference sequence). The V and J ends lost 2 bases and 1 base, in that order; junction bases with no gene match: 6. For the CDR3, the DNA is TGTGCCACCAGCAGATCCCCTAGCGGGAAGGCCAAAAACATTCAGTACTTC. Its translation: CATSRSPSGKAKNIQYF. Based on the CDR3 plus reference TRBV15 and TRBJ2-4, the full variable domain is DAMVIQNPRYQVTQFGKPVTLSCSQTLNHNVMYWYQQKSSQAPKLLFHYYDKDFNNEADTPDNFQSRRPNTSFCFLDIRSPGLGDTAMYLCATSRSPSGKAKNIQYFGAGTRLSVL.

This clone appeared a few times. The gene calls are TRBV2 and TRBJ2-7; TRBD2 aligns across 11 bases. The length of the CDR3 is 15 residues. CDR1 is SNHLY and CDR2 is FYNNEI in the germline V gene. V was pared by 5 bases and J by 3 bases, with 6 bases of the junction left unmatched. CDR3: CASSLTSGVIYEQYF. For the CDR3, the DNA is TGTGCCAGCAGTTTGACTAGCGGGGTAATCTACGAGCAGTACTTC.

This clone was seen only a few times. The DNA of the CDR3 is TGTGCCAGCAGGAGAGGAACTGAAGCTTTCTTT. Its translation: CASRRGTEAFF. The chain combines TRBV6-5 with TRBJ1-1; the D is unclear. Per the germline V gene, CDR1 is MNHEY and CDR2 is SVGAGI. The CDR3 is 11 amino acids. Trimming stripped 6 bases from V and 5 bases from J, with 7 bases between.

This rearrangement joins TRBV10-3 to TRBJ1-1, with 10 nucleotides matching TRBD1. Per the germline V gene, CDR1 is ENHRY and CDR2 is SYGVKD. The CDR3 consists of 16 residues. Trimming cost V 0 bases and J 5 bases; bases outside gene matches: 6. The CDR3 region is CAISESRQGAGTEAFF. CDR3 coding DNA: TGTGCCATCAGTGAGTCCCGACAGGGGGCCGGGACTGAAGCTTTCTTT.

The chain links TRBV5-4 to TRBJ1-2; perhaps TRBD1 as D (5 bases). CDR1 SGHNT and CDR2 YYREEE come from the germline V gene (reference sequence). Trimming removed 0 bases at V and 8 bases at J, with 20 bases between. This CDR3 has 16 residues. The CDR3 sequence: CASSLAGVLYVVGYTF. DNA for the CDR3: TGTGCCAGCAGCTTGGCGGGGGTTTTGTATGTTGTCGGCTACACCTTC.

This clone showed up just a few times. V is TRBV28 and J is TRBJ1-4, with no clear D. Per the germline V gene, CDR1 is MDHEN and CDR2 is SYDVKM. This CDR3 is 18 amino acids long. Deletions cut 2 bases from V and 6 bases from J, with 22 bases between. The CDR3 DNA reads TGTGCCAGCAGTTTACCTCCCCTTCTAGATAGGAGAGATGAAAAACTGTTTTTT. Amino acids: CASSLPPLLDRRDEKLFF.

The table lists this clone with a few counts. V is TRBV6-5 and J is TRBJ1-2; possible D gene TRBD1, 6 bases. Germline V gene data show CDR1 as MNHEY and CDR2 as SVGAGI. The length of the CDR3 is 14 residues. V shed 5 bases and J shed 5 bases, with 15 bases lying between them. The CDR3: CASSPLGGQYGYTF. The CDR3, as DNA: TGTGCCAGCAGTCCCTTGGGGGGGCAATATGGCTACACCTTC.

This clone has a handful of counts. The CDR3 DNA reads as TGTGCCAGTAGTATTGGAAACAGGGGGCACACCGGGGAGCTGTTTTTT. Translating gives CASSIGNRGHTGELFF. The V and J genes are TRBV19 and TRBJ2-2; 9 bases agree with TRBD1. Trimming cost V 3 bases and J 3 bases; bases outside gene matches: 5. Germline CDR1 and CDR2: LNHDA and SQIVND (reference sequence). The CDR3 runs to 16 residues.